The clone carrying this TCR beta chain turned up a few times. As for time point: blood at routine non-recurrence follow-up after resection. Unsorted whole RNA of tumor, nontumor lung or frozen PBMC was sequenced. The data belong to a study of spatial heterogeneity in lung cancer. MiXCR was run by TCRdb on the 5' RACE reads, yielding one entry per CDR3 protein. This table holds fewer than 60,000 distinct CDR3 sequences, 7.4% found once. The TCR comes from a female donor with early-stage non-small cell lung cancer. Material: PBMCs, obtained at follow-up.

This CDR3 is CASVKPNTGELFF. The DNA of the CDR3 is TGTGCCAGCGTGAAGCCGAACACCGGGGAGCTGTTTTTT. This sequence joins TRBV3-1 and TRBJ2-2; no clear D gene. The CDR3 is 13 residues long. Germline V gene lookup returns CDR1 LGHDT and CDR2 YNNKEL (reference sequence). V was pared by 8 bases and J by 0 bases, with 7 bases between.